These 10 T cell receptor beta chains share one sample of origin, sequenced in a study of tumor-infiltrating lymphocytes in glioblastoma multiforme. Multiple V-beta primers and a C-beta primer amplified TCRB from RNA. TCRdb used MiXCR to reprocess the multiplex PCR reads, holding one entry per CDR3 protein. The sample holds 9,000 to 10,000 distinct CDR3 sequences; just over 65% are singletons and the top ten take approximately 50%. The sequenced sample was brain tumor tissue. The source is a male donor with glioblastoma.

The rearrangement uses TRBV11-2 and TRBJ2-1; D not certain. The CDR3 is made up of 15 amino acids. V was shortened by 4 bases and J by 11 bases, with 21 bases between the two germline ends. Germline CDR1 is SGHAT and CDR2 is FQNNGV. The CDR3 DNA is TGTGCCAGCAGCTCCTCCCAGTTCCCCTACAACAAGCAGTTCTTC. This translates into CASSSSQFPYNKQFF.

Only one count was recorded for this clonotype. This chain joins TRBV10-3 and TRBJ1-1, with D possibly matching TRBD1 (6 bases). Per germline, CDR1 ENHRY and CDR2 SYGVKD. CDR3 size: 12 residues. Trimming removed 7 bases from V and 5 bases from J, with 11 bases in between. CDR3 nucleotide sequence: TGTGCCATCAAGGGGGGGGTGACTGAAGCTTTCTTT. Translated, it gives CAIKGGVTEAFF.

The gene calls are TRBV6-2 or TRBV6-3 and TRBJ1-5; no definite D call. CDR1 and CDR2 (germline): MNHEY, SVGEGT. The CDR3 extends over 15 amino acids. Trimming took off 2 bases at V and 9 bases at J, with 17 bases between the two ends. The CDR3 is CASSYVSPEVRPQHF. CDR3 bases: TGTGCCAGCAGTTACGTAAGTCCCGAAGTTCGGCCCCAGCATTTT.

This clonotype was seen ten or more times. In nucleotides, the CDR3 is TGTGCCAGCAGTTTAAGGCCAGGGGGTTCTTCACCCCTCCACTTT. Its protein product is CASSLRPGGSSPLHF. This rearrangement joins TRBV28 to TRBJ1-6, with 7 bases aligning to TRBD1. The V gene end was trimmed by 2 bases and the J gene end by 9 bases; junction bases not matched to a gene: 7. This CDR3 is 15 amino acids long. Germline V lookup: CDR1 MDHEN, CDR2 SYDVKM.

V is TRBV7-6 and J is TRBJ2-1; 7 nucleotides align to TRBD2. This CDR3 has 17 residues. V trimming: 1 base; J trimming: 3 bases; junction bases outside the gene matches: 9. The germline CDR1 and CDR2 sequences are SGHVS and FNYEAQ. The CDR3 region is CASSLEAGGNGYNEQFF. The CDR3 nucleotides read TGTGCCAGCAGCTTAGAGGCCGGGGGGAACGGCTACAATGAGCAGTTCTTC.

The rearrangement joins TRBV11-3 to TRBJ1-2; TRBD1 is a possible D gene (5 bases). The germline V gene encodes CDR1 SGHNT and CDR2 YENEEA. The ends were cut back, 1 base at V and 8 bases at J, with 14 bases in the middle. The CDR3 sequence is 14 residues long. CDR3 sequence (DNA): TGTGCCAGCAGCTTAGGGCAGGGAGCGTCGGGCTACACCTTC. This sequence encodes CASSLGQGASGYTF.

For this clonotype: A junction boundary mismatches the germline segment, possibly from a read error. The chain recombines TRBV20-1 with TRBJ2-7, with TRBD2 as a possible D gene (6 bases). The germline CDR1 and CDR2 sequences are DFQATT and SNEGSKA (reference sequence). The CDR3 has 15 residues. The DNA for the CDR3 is TGCAGTGTTAGAGATTCGGGTAGCGGAGCCTACGAGCAGTACTTC. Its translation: CSVRDSGSGAYEQYF.

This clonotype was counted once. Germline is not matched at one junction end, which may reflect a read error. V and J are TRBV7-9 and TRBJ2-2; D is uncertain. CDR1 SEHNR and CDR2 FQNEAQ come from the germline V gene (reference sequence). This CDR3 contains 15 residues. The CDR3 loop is CASSLEEVGIRELFF. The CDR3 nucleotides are TGTGCCAGCAGTTTAGAAGAGGTTGGCATCCGGGAGCTGTTTTTT.

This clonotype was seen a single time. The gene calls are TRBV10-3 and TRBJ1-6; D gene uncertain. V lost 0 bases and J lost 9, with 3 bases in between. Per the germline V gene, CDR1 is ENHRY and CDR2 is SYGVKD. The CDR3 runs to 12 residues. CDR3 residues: CAISESSSPLHF. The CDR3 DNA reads TGTGCCATCAGTGAGTCAAGTTCACCCCTCCACTTT.

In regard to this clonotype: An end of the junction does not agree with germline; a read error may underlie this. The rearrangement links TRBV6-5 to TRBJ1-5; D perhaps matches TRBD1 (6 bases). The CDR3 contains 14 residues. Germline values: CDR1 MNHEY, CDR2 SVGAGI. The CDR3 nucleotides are TGTGCCAGCAGAAGGACAGAGCGGAATCAGCCTCAGCATTTT. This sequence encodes CASRRTERNQPQHF.